A selection of T cell receptor beta chains follows, all from one sample in a study of shared clonotypes between healthy human individuals. Clones were sequenced by immunoSEQ multiplex PCR, and TCRdb holds only the in-frame ones, with some missing. This table has some 2.1 million clones, approximately 95% appearing once. The sequenced material came from naive CD8+ T cells sorted from blood. These receptor sequences come from a man younger than 35 in good health. Each CDR3 is given with its conserved first and last residue.

J gene	V gene	CDR3 protein
TRBJ1-6	TRBV28	CASSPGVSSPLHF
TRBJ2-5	TRBV7-9	CASSGQGGGETQYF
TRBJ2-7	TRBV6-6	CAIRDTLKNEQYF
TRBJ1-2	TRBV27	CASSFGDGANYGYTF
TRBJ1-2	TRBV5-4	CASSLEPNYGYTF
TRBJ2-2	TRBV5-4	CASSLGGDTGELFF
TRBJ2-4	TRBV28	CASSFLGELNIQYF
TRBJ2-1	TRBV7-8	CASSPTGTSGNEQFF
TRBJ1-1	TRBV19	CASLERGTVEAFF
TRBJ1-2	TRBV7-9	CASAAGDYGYTF
TRBJ2-1	TRBV19	CASNEPSYNEQFF
TRBJ2-1	TRBV19	CASSNDGSSYNEQFF
TRBJ1-5	TRBV6-6	CASSGGMGSNQPQHF
TRBJ2-7	TRBV4-1	CASSQRGQGSYEQYF
TRBJ1-5	TRBV6-1	CASSELKGPSNQPQHF
TRBJ2-3	TRBV27	CASSLRPTSAGENTDTQYF
TRBJ1-1	TRBV4-1	CASSPEAANTEAFF
TRBJ1-1	TRBV28	CASRTWDTEAFF
TRBJ1-1	TRBV9	CASSPGVENTEAFF
TRBJ2-5	TRBV6-6	CASRDPGAGETQYF
TRBJ2-7	TRBV10-3	CAISESGKPGRHEQYF
TRBJ1-2	TRBV5-3	CARSSDREGRIYGYTF
TRBJ1-6	TRBV27	CASSLRDPYNSPLHF
TRBJ1-2	TRBV28	CASSLRGPGYTF
TRBJ1-4	TRBV7-6	CASSLARWGEKLFF
TRBJ2-7	TRBV5-4	CASSFRGSSYEQYF
TRBJ2-1	TRBV4-1	CASSRRSAGGTNEQFF
TRBJ1-2	TRBV7-8	CASSPDREGNYGYTF
TRBJ2-7	TRBV11-1	CASSLGGGYEQYF
TRBJ2-5	TRBV30	CAWSDVRGIRETQYF
TRBJ2-7	TRBV7-9	CASSFAGAPYEQYF
TRBJ2-2	TRBV4-3	CASSQEAGDTGELFF
TRBJ1-4	TRBV21-1	CASSGRDLAATNEKLFF
TRBJ2-3	TRBV2	CASSDASDTQYF
TRBJ2-3	TRBV5-4	CASSLIDGTDTQYF
TRBJ2-1	TRBV11-3	CASSQTGTGGEDEQFF
TRBJ2-3	TRBV9	CASSGRSGGFTDTQYF
TRBJ2-3	TRBV5-6	CASSSIVTDTQYF
TRBJ2-7	TRBV7-9	CASSSPPGQYSYEQYF
TRBJ1-5	TRBV7-8	CAIGRVGNQPQHF
TRBJ1-2	TRBV29-1	CSVPWTGMGGYTF